These 27 T cell receptor beta chains were sequenced from one sample in a study of T-cell memory formation after mild COVID-19. TCRdb analysed the 5' RACE reads with MiXCR anew, one entry per CDR3 protein. This sample carries 270,000 or so distinct CDR3 sequences, approximately 15% of them seen once, and the ten largest clones take 22%. The sequencing input was PBMCs or a T cell subset sorted from them (not recorded which). All receptors come from a young man who had mild COVID-19 (a few samples of this study predate the infection). Cell type and time point are not known.

This clonotype was seen more than once but under ten times. The chain combines TRBV10-3 with TRBJ2-3; weak D call: TRBD1 (6 bases). V was pared by 0 bases and J by 2 bases, with 12 bases between. The CDR3 is 16 residues long. Germline V gives CDR1 ENHRY, CDR2 SYGVKD. The CDR3 sequence: CAISESTAGDTDTQYF. The DNA for the CDR3 is TGTGCCATCAGTGAGTCGACGGCAGGGGACACAGATACGCAGTATTTT.

This clonotype turned up a few times. This chain joins TRBV7-9 and TRBJ1-6; TRBD1 might be the D (5 bases). The V end was cut by 5 bases, the J end by 14 bases, with 13 bases between. The CDR3 loop spans 12 amino acids. Germline CDR1 reads SEHNR; CDR2 reads FQNEAQ (reference sequence). CDR3 loop: CASSPLGEALHF. CDR3 nucleotide sequence: TGTGCCAGCAGCCCGTTGGGGGAGGCCCTCCACTTT. Full variable domain (remainder filled in from reference TRBV7-9 and TRBJ1-6): DTGVSQNPRHKITKRGQNVTFRCDPISEHNRLYWYRQTLGQGPEFLTYFQNEAQLEKSRLLSDRFSAERPKGSFSTLEIQRTEQGDSAMYLCASSPLGEALHFGNGTRLTVT.

J is TRBJ2-2 and V is TRBV24-1; unclear D gene. V was cut by 9 bases and J by 6 bases, with 7 bases left in between. The CDR3 runs 11 residues. CDR1 and CDR2 (germline): KGHDR, SFDVKD. The CDR3 DNA sequence: TGTGCCACCGAGTTTGCCGGGGAGCTGTTTTTT. It translates to CATEFAGELFF.

The rearrangement joins TRBV10-3 to TRBJ2-5, with 8 bases that match TRBD1. CDR1 and CDR2 from the germline V gene are ENHRY and SYGVKD. The length of the CDR3 is 14 residues. Trimming at V came to 10 bases and at J to 5 bases, leaving 12 bases not matched to a gene. The CDR3 protein is CASKFQGAGETQYF. In nucleotides, the CDR3 is TGTGCCAGCAAGTTCCAGGGGGCCGGGGAGACCCAGTACTTC.

This chain uses TRBV18 with TRBJ2-2, with 8 bases identical to TRBD1. CDR1 and CDR2 from the germline V gene are KGHSH and LQKENI. The CDR3 runs 16 residues. V gave up 0 bases and J gave up 11 bases; unmatched junction bases: 11. CDR3 region: CASSPPGTGLRAELFF. CDR3 nucleotide sequence: TGTGCCAGCTCACCACCTGGGACAGGTCTACGGGCAGAGCTGTTTTTT.

Only a few counts were recorded for this clonotype. The chain carries TRBV5-1 and TRBJ1-5; D possibly corresponds to TRBD1 (5 bases). The V end lost 4 bases, the J end lost 8 bases, and 13 bases lay between the germline ends. Per germline, CDR1 SGHRS and CDR2 YFSETQ. The CDR3 consists of 13 residues. The CDR3 here is CASSAGRDEPQHF. The CDR3, as DNA: TGCGCCAGCAGCGCGGGACGGGACGAGCCCCAGCATTTT.

This clonotype was observed a few times. The chain carries TRBV19 and TRBJ1-6; perhaps TRBD1 as D (6 bases). V was cut by 3 bases and J by 7 bases, with 7 bases left in between. The CDR3 is 13 amino acids. The germline gives CDR1 LNHDA, CDR2 SQIVND (reference sequence). The CDR3: CASSITGNSPLHF. The CDR3 coding sequence is TGTGCCAGTAGTATTACAGGGAATTCACCCCTCCACTTT.

Here the CDR3 DNA reads TGTGCCAGCAGTTTGGACAGGGTCGGCTACAATGAGCAGTTCTTC. This codes for CASSLDRVGYNEQFF. This rearrangement joins TRBV6-6 to TRBJ2-1, with 8 bases fitting TRBD1. CDR3 size: 15 residues. Trimming cost V 4 bases and J 3 bases; bases outside gene matches: 5. Germline V gene lookup returns CDR1 MNHNY and CDR2 SVGAGI (reference sequence).

The genes are TRBV20-1 and TRBJ1-1, with D possibly matching TRBD1 (5 bases). This CDR3 is 15 amino acids long. CDR1 is DFQATT, CDR2 SNEGSKA, per germline (reference sequence). The V and J ends lost 5 bases and 2 bases respectively, with 18 bases between them. The CDR3 sequence is CSAHWEGDINTEAFF. DNA for the CDR3: TGCAGTGCTCACTGGGAAGGGGATATTAACACTGAAGCTTTCTTT.

In its sample, this clonotype was seen a few times. The chain is built from TRBV6-5 and TRBJ2-1; perhaps TRBD1 as D (5 bases). The CDR3 loop spans 15 amino acids. CDR1 and CDR2 from the germline V gene are MNHEY and SVGAGI. V was pared by 5 bases and J by 0 bases, with 11 bases between. CDR3 DNA: TGTGCCAGCAGTACACAGGCGAGCTCCTACAATGAGCAGTTCTTC. This sequence encodes CASSTQASSYNEQFF.

This clonotype has only a few counts. V and J are TRBV25-1 and TRBJ1-4; possibly TRBD1 for D (5 bases). This CDR3 is built from 12 residues. V lost 3 bases and J 8 bases, leaving 7 bases between the germline ends. Looked up from germline, CDR1 is MGHDK and CDR2 is SYGVNS. CDR3 nucleotides: TGTGCCAGCAGTGATCAGGGAGAAAAACTGTTTTTT. Amino acids: CASSDQGEKLFF. Together with reference TRBV25-1 and TRBJ1-4, the CDR3 gives the full variable domain: EADIYQTPRYLVIGTGKKITLECSQTMGHDKMYWYQQDPGMELHLIHYSYGVNSTEKGDLSSESTVSRIRTEHFPLTLESARPSHTSQYLCASSDQGEKLFFGSGTQLSVL.

In this sample, this clonotype turned up many times. The chain has TRBV5-1 and TRBJ1-5, with TRBD1 matching over 7 bases. The germline V gene has CDR1 SGHRS and CDR2 YFSETQ. The V segment lost 0 bases and the J segment 5 bases; nucleotides outside the gene matches: 5. There are 15 residues in the CDR3. The CDR3, as DNA: TGCGCCAGCAGCTTGGAGGGGGACAGAGATCAGCCCCAGCATTTT. It is translated as CASSLEGDRDQPQHF.

For this clonotype: A much larger clone differs from this one at a single base, so this may be a read error. V and J are TRBV3-1 and TRBJ2-6; no clear D gene. CDR3 length: 13 residues. Germline CDR1 LGHDT, CDR2 YNNKEL (reference sequence). Trimming shortened V by 7 bases and J by 0 bases, and 4 bases separated the two germline ends. CDR3 DNA sequence: TGTGCCAGCACCTTCTCTGGGGCCAACGTCCTGACTTTC. This translates into CASTFSGANVLTF. Based on the CDR3 plus reference TRBV3-1 and TRBJ2-6, the full variable domain is DTAVSQTPKYLVTQMGNDKSIKCEQNLGHDTMYWYKQDSKKFLKIMFSYNNKELIINETVPNRFSPKSPDKAHLNLHINSLELGDSAVYFCASTFSGANVLTFGAGSRLTVL.

The chain joins TRBV10-1 to TRBJ2-7, with a weak D call TRBD2 (5 bases). CDR3 length equals 14 residues. Germline V lookup: CDR1 WNHNN, CDR2 SYGVQD (reference sequence). Between the trimmed V and J ends, which lost 4 bases and 1 base, there was a span of 11 bases. CDR3 sequence: CASSGRTGSYEQYF. CDR3 nucleotide sequence: TGCGCCAGCAGTGGCAGGACGGGATCCTACGAGCAGTACTTC.

The V and J genes are TRBV29-1 and TRBJ1-1; D unclear. The CDR3 runs to 12 residues. Germline V gene data show CDR1 as SQVTM and CDR2 as ANQGSEA. Trimming took 5 bases from V and 1 from J, leaving 8 bases between them. The CDR3 sequence is CSVRPANTEAFF. In DNA, the CDR3 is TGCAGCGTTCGTCCAGCGAACACTGAAGCTTTCTTT.

A few counts support this clonotype. The J gene is TRBJ2-1, the V gene TRBV5-1; unclear D gene. Germline loops: CDR1 SGHRS, CDR2 YFSETQ. CDR3 length equals 15 residues. Trimming took 5 bases from V and 0 from J, leaving 12 bases between them. The CDR3 bases are TGCGCCAGCAGACCGACCACGAGCTCCTACAATGAGCAGTTCTTC. It yields the protein CASRPTTSSYNEQFF.

This clonotype was picked up a small number of times. The rearrangement uses TRBV27 and TRBJ2-3; the D gene could be TRBD1 or TRBD2 (6 bases each). V gave up 6 bases and J gave up 5 bases, with 18 bases separating them. Germline CDR1 and CDR2: MNHEY and SMNVEV (reference sequence). This CDR3 is built from 15 residues. In nucleotides, the CDR3 is TGTGCCAGCAGCCTGTTCGGGGGCCATGGAGATACGCAGTATTTT. As protein: CASSLFGGHGDTQYF.

The chain combines TRBV5-1 with TRBJ2-1; 7 bases agree with TRBD2. CDR1 SGHRS and CDR2 YFSETQ come from the germline V gene. The CDR3 loop spans 15 amino acids. V shed 1 base and J 3 bases; nucleotides not matched to a gene: 4. The CDR3 nucleotides read TGCGCCAGCAGCTTGCTAGCGGAGGTCTACAATGAGCAGTTCTTC. It specifies CASSLLAEVYNEQFF.

This clonotype was seen at least ten times. The chain links TRBV4-1 to TRBJ2-7, with unresolved D. The CDR3 extends over 13 amino acids. Trimming removed 1 base from V and 3 bases from J, with 7 bases in between. The germline V gene has CDR1 MGHRA and CDR2 YSYEKL. In nucleotides, the CDR3 is TGCGCCAGCAGCCAAGCCCCAGGCTACGAGCAGTACTTC. Its translation is CASSQAPGYEQYF.

V and J are TRBV19 and TRBJ1-1, with a weak D call TRBD1 (5 bases). The CDR3 has 15 residues. Trimming removed 7 bases from V and 1 base from J, with 16 bases in between. Germline CDR1 is LNHDA and CDR2 is SQIVND (reference sequence). This CDR3 reads CASTAGPRGNTEAFF. In DNA, the CDR3 is TGTGCCAGTACCGCAGGGCCCCGGGGGAACACTGAAGCTTTCTTT.

This clonotype was seen a few times. The chain joins TRBV13 to TRBJ2-3; TRBD1 matches at 7 bases. The CDR3 contains 15 residues. Germline loops: CDR1 PRHDT, CDR2 FYEKMQ (reference sequence). CDR3 region: CAVMKGGFSTDTQYF. For the CDR3, the DNA is TGTGCGGTGATGAAAGGGGGCTTCAGCACAGATACGCAGTATTTT.

This sequence joins TRBV7-9 and TRBJ1-6; D is undetermined. CDR1 is SEHNR, CDR2 FQNEAQ, per germline (reference sequence). V was pared by 10 bases and J by 10 bases, with 8 bases between. CDR3 length equals 10 residues. In nucleotides, the CDR3 is TGTGCCACGGTCTCGTCACCCCTCCACTTT. Translating it yields CATVSSPLHF.

This clonotype was counted a few times. This chain uses TRBV6-5 with TRBJ2-6; D is ambiguous. Germline CDR1 MNHEY, CDR2 SVGAGI. Trimming took off 7 bases at V and 0 bases at J, with 10 bases between the two ends. CDR3 length equals 15 residues. The CDR3 reads CASTLSLSGANVLTF. DNA of the CDR3: TGTGCCAGCACCCTCAGCCTCTCTGGGGCCAACGTCCTGACTTTC.

The chain employs TRBV20-1 and TRBJ2-5, with D uncertain. Germline V gene sequence: CDR1 DFQATT, CDR2 SNEGSKA (reference sequence). V lost 0 bases and J 7 bases, leaving 12 bases between the germline ends. The CDR3 consists of 13 residues. This chain's CDR3 is CSARDVVHGTQYF. CDR3 bases: TGCAGTGCTAGAGACGTGGTCCATGGGACCCAGTACTTC.

To note about this clonotype: Possible read error: a much larger clone is one base away. This sequence joins TRBV20-1 and TRBJ2-5; 8 bases agree with TRBD2. CDR3 length: 14 amino acids. CDR1 and CDR2 (germline): DFQATT, SNEGSKA (reference sequence). The CDR3 nucleotides read TGCAGTGCGGCGGGGGGATATTTGCGAGAGACCCACTACTTC. It translates to CSAAGGYLRETHYF.

In this sample, this clonotype turned up a few times. The chain joins TRBV2 to TRBJ2-1; D is ambiguous. Germline CDR1 is SNHLY and CDR2 is FYNNEI. Trimming left V 3 bases short and J 8 bases short, with 5 bases between. The CDR3 loop spans 11 amino acids. CDR3 region: CASSDSYEQFF. CDR3 DNA sequence: TGTGCCAGCAGTGACAGCTATGAGCAGTTCTTC.

This clonotype came up a few times. This chain links TRBV20-1 with TRBJ1-6; 7 bases are a match to TRBD1. Looked up from germline, CDR1 is DFQATT and CDR2 is SNEGSKA (reference sequence). Trimming took 4 bases from V and 4 from J; bases not matched to a gene: 13. The CDR3 loop spans 17 amino acids. The CDR3 sequence is CSAKLPGTVIYNSPLHF. CDR3 DNA sequence: TGCAGTGCTAAATTACCCGGGACAGTTATATATAATTCACCCCTCCACTTT.